These 5 T cell receptor beta chains were all obtained from the same sample, sequenced in a study of cytomegalovirus exposure and HLA in healthy donors. The PCR made use of 60 Vbeta and 13 Jbeta primers. This table comes from immunoSEQ multiplex PCR, and its TCRdb copy is limited to in-frame clones, with some not included. This table has more than 110,000 clones, 73% appearing once. Sequences were obtained from PBMCs. The source of these receptors is a woman between 35 and 50 years old in good health and CMV-seronegative.

Comment on this clone: In the same sample, other DNA sequences code for this CDR3. The gene calls are TRBV4-3 and TRBJ2-3; 9 nucleotides line up with TRBD1. V trimming: 0 bases; J trimming: 3 bases; junction bases outside the gene matches: 10. The CDR3 is made up of 18 amino acids. The germline CDR1 and CDR2 sequences are LGHNA and YSLEER. The CDR3 coding sequence is TGCGCCAGCAGCCAAGATGTTCCGTTCGGGACAGGGACAGATACGCAGTATTTT. It is translated as CASSQDVPFGTGTDTQYF.

The V and J genes are TRBV10-2 and TRBJ2-2, with D maybe TRBD2 (5 bases). This CDR3 spans 14 amino acids. Deletions cut 8 bases from V and 6 bases from J, with 16 bases between. Germline loops: CDR1 WSHSY, CDR2 SAAADI. The CDR3 spells CASFGLPPPGELFF. CDR3 nucleotide sequence: TGCGCCAGCTTCGGACTTCCCCCCCCCGGGGAGCTGTTTTTT.

The chain is built from TRBV6-4 and TRBJ1-3, with TRBD1 matching 9 bases. Germline values: CDR1 MRHNA, CDR2 SNTAGT. The CDR3 length is 17 residues. V lost 4 bases to trimming and J lost 0 bases; unmatched junction nucleotides: 7. The CDR3 DNA reads TGTGCCAGCAGTGGCAGCCGACAGGGGGACTCTGGAAACACCATATATTTT. Its translation is CASSGSRQGDSGNTIYF.

This clone has more than one count but fewer than ten. This chain uses TRBV7-2 with TRBJ1-2; TRBD1 agrees at 7 bases. Per the germline V gene, CDR1 is SGHTA and CDR2 is FQGNSA. This CDR3 has 13 amino acids. Trimming took 4 bases from V and 5 from J; bases not matched to a gene: 4. The DNA for the CDR3 is TGTGCCAGCAGCTCGACAGGGTATTATGGCTACACCTTC. Protein sequence: CASSSTGYYGYTF.

This chain joins TRBV4-1 and TRBJ2-2, with D unresolved. Trimming stripped 3 bases from V and 1 base from J, with 6 bases between. The CDR3 length is 14 residues. The V gene's germline CDR1 is MGHRA and CDR2 YSYEKL. The chain's CDR3 is CASSHEKNTGELFF. CDR3 bases: TGCGCCAGCAGCCACGAGAAGAACACCGGGGAGCTGTTTTTT.